The 17 T cell receptor beta chains below come from one sample, sequenced in a study of T cell responses to AZD1222 COVID-19 vaccine. The repertoire was sequenced with immunoSEQ multiplex PCR; TCRdb's copy has only in-frame clones and lacks some. This table has 90,000 to 95,000 clones, approximately 90% appearing once. This sample comprised peripheral blood, obtained on day 0 of AZD1222 vaccination. These receptors originate from an adult in good health.

This chain joins TRBV28 and TRBJ1-5, with a weak D call TRBD1 (5 bases). This CDR3 region has 18 residues. CDR1 is MDHEN and CDR2 is SYDVKM in the germline V gene. Trimming left V 6 bases short and J 0 bases short, with 21 bases between. The CDR3, as DNA: TGTGCCAGCAGGTGGGGGAGGATCTGGGGCGATAGCAATCAGCCCCAGCATTTT. Its translation is CASRWGRIWGDSNQPQHF.

J is TRBJ2-1 and V is TRBV2; D uncertain. The ends were cut back, 7 bases at V and 2 bases at J, with 12 bases in the middle. The germline V gene encodes CDR1 SNHLY and CDR2 FYNNEI. The CDR3 loop spans 14 amino acids. The CDR3 here is CASTSPPAYNEQFF. The CDR3 region has the DNA TGTGCCAGCACCAGTCCTCCGGCCTACAATGAGCAGTTCTTC.

This chain joins TRBV29-1 and TRBJ2-7; TRBD2 matches at 7 bases. Germline-derived CDR1 and CDR2 are SQVTM and ANQGSEA. V shed 5 bases and J 5 bases; nucleotides not matched to a gene: 9. This CDR3 has 13 residues. This CDR3 is CSVRSGGPDEQYF. The CDR3 bases are TGCAGCGTTCGGTCGGGGGGTCCCGACGAGCAGTACTTC.

This clone appeared once. The genes are TRBV2 and TRBJ1-3; no clear D gene. Germline-derived CDR1 and CDR2 are SNHLY and FYNNEI. Trimming left V 8 bases short and J 0 bases short, with 8 bases between. The CDR3 loop spans 13 amino acids. CDR3: CASRTDSGNTIYF. The CDR3 nucleotides read TGTGCCAGCCGGACGGACTCTGGAAACACCATATATTTT.

This rearrangement joins TRBV28 to TRBJ2-7; TRBD2 might be the D (5 bases). V lost 4 bases to trimming and J lost 2 bases, with 12 bases between them. The CDR3 totals 14 residues. Per germline, CDR1 MDHEN and CDR2 SYDVKM. CDR3 residues: CASSSPGSPYEQYF. In DNA form, the CDR3 reads TGTGCCAGCAGTTCCCCGGGGTCGCCCTACGAGCAGTACTTC.

The genes are TRBV7-3 and TRBJ2-1; 9 nucleotides align to TRBD2. V lost 4 bases and J lost 7; bases outside the gene matches: 8. CDR1 SGHTA and CDR2 FQGTGA come from the germline V gene. This CDR3 is built from 15 residues. In DNA, the CDR3 is TGTGCCAGCAGCTCGACTAGCGGAGCCCTAAATGAGCAGTTCTTC. Translating it yields CASSSTSGALNEQFF.

J is TRBJ1-1 and V is TRBV6-6; 7 nucleotides match TRBD1. Germline V gene data show CDR1 as MNHNY and CDR2 as SVGAGI (reference sequence). This CDR3 has 14 residues. With 5 bases clipped from V and 7 bases from J, the junction kept 10 bases outside the gene matches. The CDR3 nucleotides are TGTGCCAGCAGTGCGCGACAGGGATCAATTGAAGCTTTCTTT. Encoded protein: CASSARQGSIEAFF.

The V call is TRBV7-2, the J call TRBJ2-3, with D unresolved. With 4 bases removed from V and 3 bases from J, the gap between germline ends came to 17 bases. The length of the CDR3 is 16 residues. Germline V gene lookup returns CDR1 SGHTA and CDR2 FQGNSA. The CDR3 protein is CASSSDLQFSTDTQYF. For the CDR3, the DNA is TGTGCCAGCAGCTCCGACCTCCAGTTCAGTACAGATACGCAGTATTTT.

This rearrangement joins TRBV5-1 to TRBJ2-3, with 12 bases lining up with TRBD2. Germline V lookup: CDR1 SGHRS, CDR2 YFSETQ. Germline trimming cut 0 bases from V and 9 bases from J; bases unmatched to any gene: 2. CDR3 length equals 14 residues. The CDR3 region is CASSLGLAGVTQYF. In DNA form, the CDR3 reads TGCGCCAGCAGCTTGGGACTAGCGGGAGTGACGCAGTATTTT.

Notes on this clone: This specimen includes other DNA sequences encoding the same CDR3. The gene calls are TRBV6-5 and TRBJ1-5, with D perhaps matching TRBD1 (6 bases). Germline loops: CDR1 MNHEY, CDR2 SVGAGI. V was trimmed by 3 bases and J by 3 bases, leaving 9 bases between them. This CDR3 has 14 amino acids. The DNA of the CDR3 is TGTGCCAGCAGTTATCACAGGGACAATCAGCCCCAGCATTTT. Translation gives CASSYHRDNQPQHF.

This chain uses TRBV2 with TRBJ2-7; D is uncertain. Trimming stripped 5 bases from V and 0 bases from J, with 14 bases between. The CDR3 loop spans 15 amino acids. The germline V gene encodes CDR1 SNHLY and CDR2 FYNNEI. The CDR3 nucleotides read TGTGCCAGCAGTTCCCTGGCCATCCCCTCCTACGAGCAGTACTTC. Protein product: CASSSLAIPSYEQYF.

The genes are TRBV7-2 and TRBJ1-3; D is possibly TRBD1 (5 bases). This CDR3 region has 16 residues. V lost 2 bases and J lost 1, with 12 bases in between. Per germline, CDR1 SGHTA and CDR2 FQGNSA. CDR3 sequence reads: CASSLNGGKSGNTIYF. The CDR3 bases are TGTGCCAGCAGCTTAAACGGGGGAAAGTCTGGAAACACCATATATTTT.

This clone was seen a single time. This chain links TRBV7-2 with TRBJ1-3, with 8 bases aligning to TRBD1. V lost 5 bases and J lost 4; bases outside the gene matches: 4. The CDR3 sequence is 14 residues long. Germline V lookup: CDR1 SGHTA, CDR2 FQGNSA. Here the CDR3 reads CASSLGQGGNTIYF. The CDR3 region has the DNA TGTGCCAGCAGCCTAGGACAGGGCGGAAACACCATATATTTT. Full variable domain (missing parts from reference TRBV7-2 and TRBJ1-3): GAGVSQSPSNKVTEKGKDVELRCDPISGHTALYWYRQSLGQGLEFLIYFQGNSAPDKSGLPSDRFSAERTGGSVSTLTIQRTQQEDSAVYLCASSLGQGGNTIYFGEGSWLTVV.

As to this clone: The same CDR3 can be traced to other DNA sequences in this sample. This chain connects TRBV19 to TRBJ1-1; TRBD1 aligns across 7 bases. CDR1 and CDR2 from the germline V gene are LNHDA and SQIVND (reference sequence). This CDR3 spans 14 amino acids. Losses at the gene ends were 6 bases for V and 5 bases for J; bases not matched to a gene: 9. The CDR3 bases are TGTGCCAGTAGCACTGACAGGGTAGGGACTGAAGCTTTCTTT. It is translated as CASSTDRVGTEAFF. The variable domain in full, completed from reference TRBV19 and TRBJ1-1, reads DGGITQSPKYLFRKEGQNVTLSCEQNLNHDAMYWYRQDPGQGLRLIYYSQIVNDFQKGDIAEGYSVSREKKESFPLTVTSAQKNPTAFYLCASSTDRVGTEAFFGQGTRLTVV.

V and J are TRBV19 and TRBJ2-7; TRBD1 matches 9 bases. The germline CDR1 and CDR2 sequences are LNHDA and SQIVND (reference sequence). V was pared by 5 bases and J by 2 bases, with 7 bases of the junction left unmatched. This CDR3 is 15 amino acids long. The CDR3 here is CASSAPGQGTYEQYF. In nucleotides, the CDR3 is TGTGCCAGTAGTGCCCCGGGACAGGGTACCTACGAGCAGTACTTC.

V gene TRBV11-1 combines with J gene TRBJ1-4, with 8 bases matching TRBD1. The CDR3 runs to 15 residues. Unmatched junction bases numbered 10, after V lost 5 bases and J lost 8 bases. Germline CDR1 reads SGHAT; CDR2 reads FQDESV (reference sequence). The CDR3 DNA reads as TGTGCCAGCAGCCAACAAGGACAGGGCCGGGAAAAACTGTTTTTT. As protein: CASSQQGQGREKLFF. Drawing the rest from reference TRBV11-1 and TRBJ1-4, the complete variable domain is EAEVAQSPRYKITEKSQAVAFWCDPISGHATLYWYRQILGQGPELLVQFQDESVVDDSQLPKDRFSAERLKGVDSTLKIQPAELGDSAMYLCASSQQGQGREKLFFGSGTQLSVL.

The chain couples TRBV21-1 to TRBJ2-5; TRBD2, the table's D call, was not compared with the DNA. TRBV21-1 is shown as a pseudogene. The CDR3 length is 16 residues. The CDR3 sequence: CASSLYGWASEETQYF. The CDR3 bases are TGTGCCAGCAGCTTATATGGTTGGGCTAGCGAAGAGACCCAGTACTTC.